Described below is a single TCR beta chain sequence and its context. As yet, its antigen is unknown. V was clipped by 2 bases and J by 5 bases; unmatched bases: 7. Germline V gene lookup returns CDR1 MNHEY and CDR2 SVGAGI. CDR3 length equals 15 residues. Everyone who donated was a healthy bone marrow donor. With 60 Vbeta and 13 Jbeta primers, the PCR was carried out. Data came from immunoSEQ multiplex PCR; TCRdb stores just in-frame clones and leaves some out. The data show approximately 70,000 clones, about 82% seen once. This entry comes from a study of cytomegalovirus exposure and HLA in healthy donors. General study results and limits: There was a cluster of highly shared sequence variants that was likely a sequencing artifact. The availability of immune exposure information extended only to CMV serostatus.

The sequencing input was PBMCs. This chain joins TRBV6-5 and TRBJ1-1; 8 bases are a match to TRBD1. The sequence derives from a woman in her twenties or thirties in good health and CMV-seronegative. The CDR3 coding sequence is TGTGCCAGCAGTTACATAAGACAGGGGAGAACTGAAGCTTTCTTT. Its translation: CASSYIRQGRTEAFF.